The 11 T cell receptor beta chains in this list originate from one sample, sequenced in a study of OX40 agonist ivuxolimab in advanced cancers. Assay: immunoSEQ multiplex PCR; the TCRdb copy retains only in-frame clones and omits some. The profile shows tens of thousands of clones, 90% to 95% of them singletons. The sequencing used CD4+ or CD8+ T cells sorted from blood, collected in a trial of the OX40 agonist ivuxolimab. The receptors stem from an adult with an advanced solid tumor such as melanoma, head and neck, liver or kidney cancer.

The chain joins TRBV5-1 to TRBJ2-5, with D possibly TRBD2 on 6 matching bases. Per the germline V gene, CDR1 is SGHRS and CDR2 is YFSETQ. The length of the CDR3 is 14 residues. Trimming stripped 4 bases from V and 4 bases from J, with 14 bases between. This chain's CDR3 is CASSEGTLTETQYF. CDR3 bases: TGCGCCAGCAGCGAAGGGACTCTCACAGAGACCCAGTACTTC.

The V gene is TRBV29-1, the J gene TRBJ2-3; the D gene is possibly TRBD2 (5 bases). The length of the CDR3 is 12 residues. V lost 7 bases, J lost 3 bases, and 11 bases lay in between. Germline CDR1 reads SQVTM; CDR2 reads ANQGSEA. The CDR3 protein is CSGQLGTDTQYF. CDR3 bases: TGCAGCGGACAACTAGGTACAGATACGCAGTATTTT.

This sequence joins TRBV2 and TRBJ2-3; 13 nucleotides line up with TRBD2. CDR3 size: 16 residues. Looked up from germline, CDR1 is SNHLY and CDR2 is FYNNEI. With 1 base clipped from V and 6 bases from J, the junction kept 4 bases outside the gene matches. Here the CDR3 reads CASSEEGLAGSDTQYF. DNA for the CDR3: TGTGCCAGCAGTGAAGAGGGACTAGCGGGAAGCGATACGCAGTATTTT.

This clone was found once. In nucleotides, the CDR3 is TGTGCCAGCAGTGTGTCAGGAGCGAACACCGGGGAGCTGTTTTTT. Translated, it gives CASSVSGANTGELFF. The chain employs TRBV6-4 and TRBJ2-2, with unresolved D. The CDR3 covers 15 residues. Per the germline V gene, CDR1 is MRHNA and CDR2 is SNTAGT. Trimming took off 4 bases at V and 0 bases at J, with 9 bases between the two ends.

V and J are TRBV30 and TRBJ2-1; 8 bases are shared with TRBD2. After removal of 0 bases from V and 2 bases from J, the junction contained 3 bases not matched to a gene. The CDR3 sequence is 15 residues long. CDR1 GTSNPN and CDR2 SVGIG come from the germline V gene (reference sequence). The CDR3 DNA follows: TGTGCCTGGAGTGTACCGGGGGGGGCCTACAATGAGCAGTTCTTC. Translating gives CAWSVPGGAYNEQFF.

This clone was seen only once. This chain connects TRBV28 to TRBJ2-2; D is unclear. The germline V gene has CDR1 MDHEN and CDR2 SYDVKM. Trimming took off 6 bases at V and 1 base at J, with 15 bases between the two ends. This CDR3 comprises 16 residues. This chain's CDR3 is CASRRPTTGNTGELFF. CDR3 DNA sequence: TGTGCCAGCAGGAGGCCCACCACGGGGAACACCGGGGAGCTGTTTTTT.

This chain connects TRBV5-7 to TRBJ2-1, with 9 positions matching TRBD2. TRBV5-7 counts as an open reading frame of uncertain function. V shed 5 bases and J 8 bases; nucleotides not matched to a gene: 8. This CDR3 region has 14 residues. The CDR3 DNA follows: TGTGCCAGCAGTTTCCAGCGGGGGGCCGATGAGCAGTTCTTC. This sequence encodes CASSFQRGADEQFF.

The chain links TRBV18 to TRBJ2-7; the D gene is possibly TRBD2 (7 bases). This CDR3 contains 16 residues. Trimming removed 3 bases from V and 3 bases from J, with 18 bases in between. In germline, CDR1 is KGHSH, CDR2 LQKENI. In DNA form, the CDR3 reads TGTGCCAGCTCACCCTCCTTTGGCGGGGGCCACTACGAGCAGTACTTC. Its translation is CASSPSFGGGHYEQYF. Looking up the rest from reference TRBV18 and TRBJ2-7 gives the full variable domain: NAGVMQNPRHLVRRRGQEARLRCSPMKGHSHVYWYRQLPEEGLKFMVYLQKENIIDESGMPKERFSAEFPKEGPSILRIQQVVRGDSAAYFCASSPSFGGGHYEQYFGPGTRLTVT.

This sequence joins TRBV7-8 and TRBJ2-1; TRBD2 matches at 11 bases. Germline values: CDR1 SGHVS, CDR2 FQNEAQ. J was trimmed by 8 bases and V by 3 bases; bases with no gene match: 6. This CDR3 has 15 amino acids. CDR3 bases: TGTGCCAGCAGCTTGCTAGCGGGGGGCCAGTATGAGCAGTTCTTC. Translated, it gives CASSLLAGGQYEQFF.

The rearrangement links TRBV19 to TRBJ2-4; D is undetermined. Germline V gives CDR1 LNHDA, CDR2 SQIVND (reference sequence). The CDR3 covers 16 residues. V shed 7 bases and J shed 2 bases, with 18 bases lying between them. CDR3 residues: CASNIPSPGTKNIQYF. In DNA form, the CDR3 reads TGTGCCAGTAACATTCCCTCCCCAGGAACCAAAAACATTCAGTACTTC.

The chain uses TRBV29-1 and TRBJ1-1; TRBD1 agrees at 9 bases. Germline CDR1 and CDR2: SQVTM and ANQGSEA. This CDR3 contains 14 residues. J was trimmed by 1 base and V by 6 bases; bases with no gene match: 6. This CDR3 is CSVQQGAANTEAFF. CDR3 DNA sequence: TGCAGCGTGCAACAGGGGGCCGCGAACACTGAAGCTTTCTTT.